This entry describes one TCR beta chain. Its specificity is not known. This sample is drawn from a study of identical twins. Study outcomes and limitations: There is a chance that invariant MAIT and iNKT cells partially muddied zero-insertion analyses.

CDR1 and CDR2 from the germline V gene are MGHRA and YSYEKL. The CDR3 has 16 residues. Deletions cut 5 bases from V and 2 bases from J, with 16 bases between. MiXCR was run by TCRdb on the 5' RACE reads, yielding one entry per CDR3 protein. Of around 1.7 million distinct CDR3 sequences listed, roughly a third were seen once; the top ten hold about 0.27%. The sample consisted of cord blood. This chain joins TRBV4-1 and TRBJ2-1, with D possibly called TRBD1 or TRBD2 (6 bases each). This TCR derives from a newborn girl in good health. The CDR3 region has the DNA TGCGCCAGCAGCTCTCAGACAGGCGGGGCCTACAATGAGCAGTTCTTC. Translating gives CASSSQTGGAYNEQFF.